Reported below is one T cell receptor (beta chain). An end of the junction differs from the germline gene, which may be a read error. A single record per CDR3 protein comes from TCRdb applying MiXCR to the RT-PCR reads. The table has 550,000 to 750,000 distinct CDR3 sequences, 14% seen once. The CDR3 totals 12 residues. Germline CDR1 and CDR2: MDHEN and SYDVKM. The J gene is TRBJ2-3, the V gene TRBV28; D remains unclear. The sequenced sample consisted of memory CD4+ T cells from blood. This clonotype was sampled from a female donor in good health, serving as a healthy control. The CDR3 DNA sequence: TGTGCCAGTGCGACTCGCACGGATACGCAGTATTTT. As protein: CASATRTDTQYF.